This T cell receptor beta chain comes out of a study of human thymus T cells. V lost 7 bases and J lost 4, with 13 bases in between. This CDR3 has 13 residues. Germline V lookup: CDR1 MNHEY, CDR2 SMNVEV (reference sequence). The data were produced by immunoSEQ multiplex PCR, yet TCRdb's version contains in-frame clones alone and is incomplete. The sample has approximately 46,000 clones, approximately 95% seen once. Material for sequencing was blood. The clonotype was recovered from a girl less than two years old with a congenital heart defect but otherwise immunologically healthy. The rearrangement joins TRBV27 to TRBJ1-1, with D perhaps TRBD1 (6 bases). Here the CDR3 reads CASKVTGLTEAFF. The CDR3 region has the DNA TGTGCCAGCAAGGTAACAGGGCTCACTGAAGCTTTCTTT.